Detailed here is one T cell receptor beta chain. The antigen this receptor binds is unknown. Within one base of it there is no much larger clone, and no base qualities were kept. The sample is drawn from a study of T cell changes during pregnancy in multiple sclerosis (dated by TCRdb to 2018 to 2020). As for the study more broadly: Changes in the T cell repertoire over the course of pregnancy were examined in this study in women with multiple sclerosis.

From cysteine to phenylalanine, the CDR3 is 13 amino acids long. Only the CDR3 part of the read is kept: 39 bases, read in frame from the first base. Looking up the germline V gene yields CDR1 SGDLS and CDR2 YYNGEE. The V end loses 3 bases and the J end loses 2 bases, and a stretch of 8 bases separates them. Library generation was performed with the immunoSEQ multiplex PCR assay. Imported from immuneACCESS, the table was reduced by TCRdb to in-frame sequences with V and J called. These copies leave out some clones; in studies compared against another copy, an unresolved V gene accounts for under half, and the cause of the remainder is not known. The sample table contains some 74,000 clones; only one count was recorded for about nine tenths of them. Roughly 3.9% of the sample rests with the top ten.

This sequence uses TRBV9 and TRBJ1-2; too little of a D gene remains to name it. This TCR came from a female donor in good health, enrolled as a control in a pregnancy study. The sample in question was peripheral blood, obtained after pregnancy. The CDR3: CASSELGNYGYTF. Here is the DNA: TGTGCCAGCAGCGAACTGGGCAACTATGGCTACACCTTC.